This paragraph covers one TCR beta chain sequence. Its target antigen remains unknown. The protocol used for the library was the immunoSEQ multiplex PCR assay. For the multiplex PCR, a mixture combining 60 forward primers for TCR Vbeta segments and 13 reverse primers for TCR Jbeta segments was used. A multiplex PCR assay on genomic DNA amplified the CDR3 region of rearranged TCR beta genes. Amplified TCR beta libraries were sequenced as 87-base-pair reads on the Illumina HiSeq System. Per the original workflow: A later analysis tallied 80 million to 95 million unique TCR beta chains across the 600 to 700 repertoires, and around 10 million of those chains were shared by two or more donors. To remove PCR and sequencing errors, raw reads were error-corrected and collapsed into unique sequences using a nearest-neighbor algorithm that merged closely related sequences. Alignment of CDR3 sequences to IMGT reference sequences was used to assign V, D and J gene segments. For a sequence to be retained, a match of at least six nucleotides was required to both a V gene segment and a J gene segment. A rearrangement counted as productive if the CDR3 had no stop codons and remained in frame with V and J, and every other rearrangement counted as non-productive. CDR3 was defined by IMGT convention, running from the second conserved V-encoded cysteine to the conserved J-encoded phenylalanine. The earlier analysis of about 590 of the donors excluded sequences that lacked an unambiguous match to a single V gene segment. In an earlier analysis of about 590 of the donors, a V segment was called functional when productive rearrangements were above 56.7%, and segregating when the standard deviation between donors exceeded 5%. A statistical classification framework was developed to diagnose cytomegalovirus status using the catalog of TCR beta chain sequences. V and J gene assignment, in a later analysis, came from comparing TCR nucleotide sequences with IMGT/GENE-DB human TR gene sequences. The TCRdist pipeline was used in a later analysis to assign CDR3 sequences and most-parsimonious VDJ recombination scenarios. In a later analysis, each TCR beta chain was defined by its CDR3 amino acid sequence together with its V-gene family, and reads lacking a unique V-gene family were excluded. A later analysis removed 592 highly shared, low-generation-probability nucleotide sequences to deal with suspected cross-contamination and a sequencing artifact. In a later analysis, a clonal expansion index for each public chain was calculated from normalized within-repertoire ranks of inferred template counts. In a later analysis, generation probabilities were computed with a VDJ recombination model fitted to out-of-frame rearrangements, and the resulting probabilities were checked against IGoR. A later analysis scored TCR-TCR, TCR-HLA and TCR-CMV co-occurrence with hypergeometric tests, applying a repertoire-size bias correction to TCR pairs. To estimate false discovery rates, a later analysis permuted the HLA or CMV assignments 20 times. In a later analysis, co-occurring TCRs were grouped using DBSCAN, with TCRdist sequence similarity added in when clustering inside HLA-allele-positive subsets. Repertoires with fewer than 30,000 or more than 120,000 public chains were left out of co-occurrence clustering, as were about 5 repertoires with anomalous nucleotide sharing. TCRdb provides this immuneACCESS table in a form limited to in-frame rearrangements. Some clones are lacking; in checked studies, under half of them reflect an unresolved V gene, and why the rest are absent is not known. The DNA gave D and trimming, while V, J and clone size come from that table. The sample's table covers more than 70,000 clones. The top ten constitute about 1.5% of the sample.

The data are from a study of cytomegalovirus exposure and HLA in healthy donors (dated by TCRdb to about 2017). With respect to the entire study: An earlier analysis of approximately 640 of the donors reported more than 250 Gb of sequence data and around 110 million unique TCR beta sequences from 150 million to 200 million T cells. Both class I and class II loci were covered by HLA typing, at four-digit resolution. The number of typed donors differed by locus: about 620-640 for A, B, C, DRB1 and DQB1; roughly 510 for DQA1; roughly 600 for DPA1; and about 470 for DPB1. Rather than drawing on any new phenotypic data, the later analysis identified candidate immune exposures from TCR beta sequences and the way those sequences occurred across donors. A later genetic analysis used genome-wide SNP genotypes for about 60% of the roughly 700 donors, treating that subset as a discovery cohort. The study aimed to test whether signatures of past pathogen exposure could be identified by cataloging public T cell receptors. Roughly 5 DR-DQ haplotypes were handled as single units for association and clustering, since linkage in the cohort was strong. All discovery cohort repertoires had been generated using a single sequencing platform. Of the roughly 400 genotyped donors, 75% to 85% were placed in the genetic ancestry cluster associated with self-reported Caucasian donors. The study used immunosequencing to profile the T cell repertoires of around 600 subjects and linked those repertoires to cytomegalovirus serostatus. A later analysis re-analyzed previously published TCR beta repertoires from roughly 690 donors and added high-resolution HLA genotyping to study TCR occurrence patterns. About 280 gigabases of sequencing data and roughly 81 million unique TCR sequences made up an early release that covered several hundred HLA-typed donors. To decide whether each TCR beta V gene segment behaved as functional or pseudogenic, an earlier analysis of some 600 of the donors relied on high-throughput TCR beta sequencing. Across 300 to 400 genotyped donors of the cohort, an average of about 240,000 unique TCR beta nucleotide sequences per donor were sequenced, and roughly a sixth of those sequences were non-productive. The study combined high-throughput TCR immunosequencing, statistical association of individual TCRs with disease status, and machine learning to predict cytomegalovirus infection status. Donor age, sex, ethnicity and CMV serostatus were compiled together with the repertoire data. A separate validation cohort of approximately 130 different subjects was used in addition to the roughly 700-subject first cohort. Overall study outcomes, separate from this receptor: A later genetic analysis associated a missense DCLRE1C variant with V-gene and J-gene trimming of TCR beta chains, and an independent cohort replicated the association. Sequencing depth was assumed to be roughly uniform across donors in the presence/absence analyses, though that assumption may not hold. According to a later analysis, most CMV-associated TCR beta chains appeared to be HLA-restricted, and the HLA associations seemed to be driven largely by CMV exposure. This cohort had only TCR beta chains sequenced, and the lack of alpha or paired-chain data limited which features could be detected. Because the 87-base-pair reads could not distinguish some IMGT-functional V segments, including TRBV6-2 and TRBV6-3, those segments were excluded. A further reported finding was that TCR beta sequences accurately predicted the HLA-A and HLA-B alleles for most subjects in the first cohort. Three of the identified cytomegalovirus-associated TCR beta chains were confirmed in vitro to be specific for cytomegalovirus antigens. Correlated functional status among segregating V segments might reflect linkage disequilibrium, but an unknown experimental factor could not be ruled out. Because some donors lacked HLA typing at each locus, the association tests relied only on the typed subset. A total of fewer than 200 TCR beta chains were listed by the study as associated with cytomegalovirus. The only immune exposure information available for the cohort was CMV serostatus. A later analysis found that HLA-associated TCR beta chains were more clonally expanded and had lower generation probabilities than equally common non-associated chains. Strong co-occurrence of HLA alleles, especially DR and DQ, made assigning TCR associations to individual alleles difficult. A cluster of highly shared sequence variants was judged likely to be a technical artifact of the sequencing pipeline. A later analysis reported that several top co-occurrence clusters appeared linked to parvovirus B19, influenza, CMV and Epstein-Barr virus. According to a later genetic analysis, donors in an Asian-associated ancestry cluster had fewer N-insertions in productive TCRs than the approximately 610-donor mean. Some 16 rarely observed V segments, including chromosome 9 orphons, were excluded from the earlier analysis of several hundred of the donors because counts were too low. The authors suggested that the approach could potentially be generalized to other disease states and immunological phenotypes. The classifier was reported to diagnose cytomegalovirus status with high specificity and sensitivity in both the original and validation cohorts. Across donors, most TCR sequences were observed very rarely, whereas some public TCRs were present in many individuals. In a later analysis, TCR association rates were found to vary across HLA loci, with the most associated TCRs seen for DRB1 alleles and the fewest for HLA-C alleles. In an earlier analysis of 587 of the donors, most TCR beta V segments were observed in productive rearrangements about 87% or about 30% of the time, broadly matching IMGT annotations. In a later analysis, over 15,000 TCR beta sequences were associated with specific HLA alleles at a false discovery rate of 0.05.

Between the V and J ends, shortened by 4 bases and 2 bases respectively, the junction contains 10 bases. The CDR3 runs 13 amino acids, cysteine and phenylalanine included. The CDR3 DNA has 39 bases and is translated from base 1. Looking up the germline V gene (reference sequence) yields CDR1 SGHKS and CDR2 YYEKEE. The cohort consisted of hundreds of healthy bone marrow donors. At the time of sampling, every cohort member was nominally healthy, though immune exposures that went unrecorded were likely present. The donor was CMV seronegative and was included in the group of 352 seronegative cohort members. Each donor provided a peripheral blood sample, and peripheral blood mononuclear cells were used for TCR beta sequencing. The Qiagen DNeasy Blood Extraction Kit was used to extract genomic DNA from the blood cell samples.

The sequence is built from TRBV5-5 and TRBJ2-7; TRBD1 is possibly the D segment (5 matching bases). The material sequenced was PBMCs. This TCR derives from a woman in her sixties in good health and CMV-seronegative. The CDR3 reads CASSRPDTYEQYF. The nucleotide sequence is TGTGCCAGCAGCCGTCCGGACACCTACGAGCAGTACTTC.